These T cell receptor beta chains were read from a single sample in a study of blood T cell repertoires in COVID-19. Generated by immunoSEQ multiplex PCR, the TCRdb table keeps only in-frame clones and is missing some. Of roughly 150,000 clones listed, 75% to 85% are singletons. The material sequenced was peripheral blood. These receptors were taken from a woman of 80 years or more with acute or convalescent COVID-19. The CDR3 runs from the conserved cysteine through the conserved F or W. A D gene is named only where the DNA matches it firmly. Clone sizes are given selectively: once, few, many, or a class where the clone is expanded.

CDR3aa: CAIRQNTGELFF
CDR3nt: TGTGCCATCAGACAGAACACCGGGGAGCTGTTTTTT
j_gene: TRBJ2-2
d_gene: NA
abundance: NA
v_gene: TRBV10-3

CDR3aa: CASSLFGDTINEQFF
CDR3nt: TGCGCCAGCAGCTTGTTTGGAGATACAATCAATGAGCAGTTCTTC
j_gene: TRBJ2-1
d_gene: NA
abundance: NA
v_gene: TRBV5-1

CDR3aa: CASSEDRGSSGELFF
CDR3nt: TGTGCCAGCAGTGAAGACCGAGGCTCGTCCGGGGAGCTGTTTTTT
j_gene: TRBJ2-2
d_gene: NA
abundance: few
v_gene: TRBV2

CDR3aa: CASSPTHERSRGYGYTF
CDR3nt: TGTGCCAGCAGCCCCACGCACGAACGGTCCCGGGGCTATGGCTACACCTTC
j_gene: TRBJ1-2
d_gene: NA
abundance: NA
v_gene: TRBV4-2

CDR3aa: CASSQSGYTIYF
CDR3nt: TGTGCCAGCAGCCAGTCGGGGTACACCATATATTTT
j_gene: TRBJ1-3
d_gene: NA
abundance: few
v_gene: TRBV14

CDR3aa: CASSRGVGGTSYNEQFF
CDR3nt: TGTGCCAGCAGCCGGGGGGTCGGGGGGACCTCCTACAATGAGCAGTTCTTC
j_gene: TRBJ2-1
d_gene: TRBD2
abundance: NA
v_gene: TRBV11-2

CDR3aa: CASSLGEVRDSNEQYF
CDR3nt: TGTGCCAGCAGTTTAGGAGAGGTCAGGGACTCTAACGAGCAGTACTTC
j_gene: TRBJ2-7
d_gene: NA
abundance: NA
v_gene: TRBV28

CDR3aa: CASSVEGEDNEQFF
CDR3nt: TGTGCCAGCAGCGTAGAAGGGGAGGACAATGAGCAGTTCTTC
j_gene: TRBJ2-1
d_gene: NA
abundance: once
v_gene: TRBV9

CDR3aa: CASSRSGTGGAGWNQPQHF
CDR3nt: TGTGCCAGTAGCCGTTCCGGGACAGGGGGCGCAGGTTGGAATCAGCCCCAGCATTTT
j_gene: TRBJ1-5
d_gene: TRBD1
abundance: NA
v_gene: TRBV19

CDR3aa: CASSRQGMGYEQYF
CDR3nt: TGTGCCAGCAGTCGACAGGGGATGGGGTACGAGCAGTACTTC
j_gene: TRBJ2-7
d_gene: TRBD1
abundance: NA
v_gene: TRBV2

CDR3aa: CASSLGRTSGNTGELFF
CDR3nt: TGCGCCAGCAGTTTGGGTCGGACTAGCGGAAACACCGGGGAGCTGTTTTTT
j_gene: TRBJ2-2
d_gene: TRBD2
abundance: NA
v_gene: TRBV10-1

CDR3aa: CASSSNAQGFEKLFF
CDR3nt: TGTGCCAGTAGTAGTAACGCACAGGGTTTTGAAAAACTGTTTTTT
j_gene: TRBJ1-4
d_gene: NA
abundance: NA
v_gene: TRBV19

CDR3aa: CASSGSTGVWYTF
CDR3nt: TGTGCCAGCAGTGGGTCGACAGGTGTGTGGTACACCTTC
j_gene: TRBJ1-2
d_gene: NA
abundance: NA
v_gene: TRBV28

CDR3aa: CASSPTGGGGNTIYF
CDR3nt: TGTGCCAGCAGCCCGACAGGGGGTGGAGGAAACACCATATATTTT
j_gene: TRBJ1-3
d_gene: TRBD1
abundance: NA
v_gene: TRBV2

CDR3aa: CASRISASSNTGELFF
CDR3nt: TGTGCCAGCAGGATTTCGGCGTCTAGCAACACCGGGGAGCTGTTTTTT
j_gene: TRBJ2-2
d_gene: NA
abundance: NA
v_gene: TRBV2

CDR3aa: CASNLQGRANYGYTF
CDR3nt: TGTGCCAGCAATTTACAGGGGAGAGCTAACTATGGCTACACCTTC
j_gene: TRBJ1-2
d_gene: TRBD1
abundance: NA
v_gene: TRBV7-2

CDR3aa: CASSSFVGYTF
CDR3nt: TGTGCCAGCAGTTCTTTTGTGGGCTACACCTTC
j_gene: TRBJ1-2
d_gene: NA
abundance: NA
v_gene: TRBV12-3/TRBV12-4

CDR3aa: CASSLPTGTYEQYF
CDR3nt: TGCGCCAGCAGCCTCCCGACAGGCACGTACGAGCAGTACTTC
j_gene: TRBJ2-7
d_gene: NA
abundance: NA
v_gene: TRBV5-1

CDR3aa: CASSFSGDGNTIYF
CDR3nt: TGTGCCAGCAGTTTCTCCGGGGATGGAAACACCATATATTTT
j_gene: TRBJ1-3
d_gene: NA
abundance: NA
v_gene: TRBV28

CDR3aa: CASSLRQGSTEAFF
CDR3nt: TGTGCCAGCAGCTTAAGACAGGGTAGCACTGAAGCTTTCTTT
j_gene: TRBJ1-1
d_gene: TRBD1
abundance: NA
v_gene: TRBV7-9

CDR3aa: CASSLVGGETQYF
CDR3nt: TGTGCCAGCAGCTTGGTGGGGGGAGAGACCCAGTACTTC
j_gene: TRBJ2-5
d_gene: NA
abundance: NA
v_gene: TRBV5-5

CDR3aa: CASSPGLARRNEQFF
CDR3nt: TGTGCCAGCAGCCCGGGACTAGCGAGACGCAATGAGCAGTTCTTC
j_gene: TRBJ2-1
d_gene: TRBD2
abundance: NA
v_gene: TRBV6-5

CDR3aa: CASSQRPGGEEGYTF
CDR3nt: TGTGCCAGCAGCCAGCGCCCAGGGGGCGAGGAGGGCTACACCTTC
j_gene: TRBJ1-2
d_gene: TRBD1
abundance: NA
v_gene: TRBV7-8

CDR3aa: CASSLFGSDTQYF
CDR3nt: TGTGCCAGCAGCTTATTTGGCTCAGATACGCAGTATTTT
j_gene: TRBJ2-3
d_gene: NA
abundance: NA
v_gene: TRBV7-2

CDR3aa: CASSMQVSQPQHF
CDR3nt: TGTGCCAGTAGTATGCAGGTGTCTCAGCCCCAGCATTTT
j_gene: TRBJ1-5
d_gene: NA
abundance: NA
v_gene: TRBV19

CDR3aa: CASNRAGAFTGELFF
CDR3nt: TGTGCCAGTAACCGAGCGGGAGCGTTTACCGGGGAGCTGTTTTTT
j_gene: TRBJ2-2
d_gene: TRBD2
abundance: once
v_gene: TRBV19

CDR3aa: CASSASGGEITEAFF
CDR3nt: TGTGCCAGCTCAGCTTCGGGGGGCGAAATTACTGAAGCTTTCTTT
j_gene: TRBJ1-1
d_gene: NA
abundance: NA
v_gene: TRBV18

CDR3aa: CASSLRDRGYEQYF
CDR3nt: TGTGCCAGCAGCTTGAGGGACAGGGGTTACGAGCAGTACTTC
j_gene: TRBJ2-7
d_gene: TRBD1
abundance: once
v_gene: TRBV5-4

CDR3aa: CASSLVDRLTALFF
CDR3nt: TGTGCCAGCAGCTTAGTAGACAGGCTGACTGCGTTGTTTTTT
j_gene: TRBJ2-2
d_gene: NA
abundance: once
v_gene: TRBV7-2

CDR3aa: CASSFGRGSYQETQYF
CDR3nt: TGTGCCAGCAGTTTCGGCCGAGGGTCGTACCAAGAGACCCAGTACTTC
j_gene: TRBJ2-5
d_gene: NA
abundance: NA
v_gene: TRBV28

CDR3aa: CASSRQRTEAFF
CDR3nt: TGTGCCAGCAGCCGGCAGCGGACTGAAGCTTTCTTT
j_gene: TRBJ1-1
d_gene: NA
abundance: NA
v_gene: TRBV7-9

CDR3aa: CASRRTGGINQPQHF
CDR3nt: TGTGCCAGCAGAAGGACAGGGGGCATCAATCAGCCCCAGCATTTT
j_gene: TRBJ1-5
d_gene: TRBD1
abundance: NA
v_gene: TRBV2

CDR3aa: CASSQDSSGGYGYTF
CDR3nt: TGTGCCAGCAGCCAAGATAGTTCAGGGGGGTATGGCTACACCTTC
j_gene: TRBJ1-2
d_gene: TRBD1
abundance: NA
v_gene: TRBV4-2

CDR3aa: CASSLARVKNTEAFF
CDR3nt: TGTGCCAGCAGCTTAGCGCGGGTGAAAAACACTGAAGCTTTCTTT
j_gene: TRBJ1-1
d_gene: NA
abundance: NA
v_gene: TRBV7-8

CDR3aa: CASSLNFAPSYNEQFF
CDR3nt: TGTGCCAGCAGTTTGAATTTCGCGCCCTCCTACAATGAGCAGTTCTTC
j_gene: TRBJ2-1
d_gene: NA
abundance: NA
v_gene: TRBV27

CDR3aa: CASSSGGTGNSYNEQFF
CDR3nt: TGTGCCAGCAGCTCGGGCGGGACAGGGAACTCCTACAATGAGCAGTTCTTC
j_gene: TRBJ2-1
d_gene: TRBD1
abundance: NA
v_gene: TRBV5-4

CDR3aa: CASSQERGGGIAFF
CDR3nt: TGCGCCAGCAGCCAAGAAAGGGGGGGCGGGATCGCTTTCTTT
j_gene: TRBJ1-1
d_gene: NA
abundance: NA
v_gene: TRBV4-1

CDR3aa: CASSRGSVGFADTQYF
CDR3nt: TGCGCCAGCAGCCGGGGGAGCGTTGGGTTCGCAGATACGCAGTATTTT
j_gene: TRBJ2-3
d_gene: NA
abundance: few
v_gene: TRBV5-1

CDR3aa: CAWARDNNSPLHF
CDR3nt: TGTGCCTGGGCCCGGGACAACAATTCACCCCTCCACTTT
j_gene: TRBJ1-6
d_gene: NA
abundance: NA
v_gene: TRBV30

CDR3aa: CAWRPRADYNEKLFF
CDR3nt: TGTGCCTGGAGACCCAGGGCAGATTATAATGAAAAACTGTTTTTT
j_gene: TRBJ1-4
d_gene: NA
abundance: once
v_gene: TRBV30

CDR3aa: CASSLPGYGYNEQFF
CDR3nt: TGTGCCAGCAGCCTACCCGGGTATGGGTACAATGAGCAGTTCTTC
j_gene: TRBJ2-1
d_gene: NA
abundance: NA
v_gene: TRBV13

CDR3aa: CASSISGTAFQAYGYTF
CDR3nt: TGTGCCAGCAGTATCAGTGGGACAGCCTTCCAAGCCTATGGCTACACCTTC
j_gene: TRBJ1-2
d_gene: TRBD1
abundance: NA
v_gene: TRBV19

CDR3aa: CASSLDWTGTLHF
CDR3nt: TGTGCCAGCAGCTTAGATTGGACGGGGACCCTCCACTTT
j_gene: TRBJ1-6
d_gene: NA
abundance: once
v_gene: TRBV7-2

CDR3aa: CASSLVGDRGSAGGYTF
CDR3nt: TGTGCCAGCAGCTTAGTCGGGGACAGGGGATCAGCGGGCGGCTACACCTTC
j_gene: TRBJ1-2
d_gene: TRBD1
abundance: NA
v_gene: TRBV7-8

CDR3aa: CATSLSLQGNQPQHF
CDR3nt: TGTGCCACCAGCCTATCCTTACAGGGAAATCAGCCCCAGCATTTT
j_gene: TRBJ1-5
d_gene: NA
abundance: once
v_gene: TRBV15

CDR3aa: CASSQVGGGWLNYGYTF
CDR3nt: TGCGCCAGCAGCCAAGTGGGGGGGGGATGGTTGAACTATGGCTACACCTTC
j_gene: TRBJ1-2
d_gene: NA
abundance: NA
v_gene: TRBV4-1

CDR3aa: CATSRDGNRLNTEAFF
CDR3nt: TGTGCCACCAGCAGAGATGGGAACAGGCTGAACACTGAAGCTTTCTTT
j_gene: TRBJ1-1
d_gene: NA
abundance: NA
v_gene: TRBV15

CDR3aa: CASSSPAPTKSGRRYEQYF
CDR3nt: TGTGCCAGCAGTTCCCCAGCCCCCACCAAAAGCGGGAGGAGGTACGAGCAGTACTTC
j_gene: TRBJ2-7
d_gene: TRBD2
abundance: NA
v_gene: TRBV28

CDR3aa: CASSSTGQGNGYTF
CDR3nt: TGTGCCAGCAGTTCGACCGGACAGGGCAATGGCTACACCTTC
j_gene: TRBJ1-2
d_gene: TRBD1
abundance: NA
v_gene: TRBV28

CDR3aa: CASSDNRATQPQHF
CDR3nt: TGCGCCAGCAGTGATAACAGGGCGACTCAGCCCCAGCATTTT
j_gene: TRBJ1-5
d_gene: NA
abundance: once
v_gene: TRBV5-1

CDR3aa: CASSQGRYTEAFF
CDR3nt: TGTGCCAGCAGCCAGGGCCGATACACTGAAGCTTTCTTT
j_gene: TRBJ1-1
d_gene: NA
abundance: NA
v_gene: TRBV3-1/TRBV3-2

CDR3aa: CASRRIGAGGMDWYEQYF
CDR3nt: TGTGCCAGCAGGCGAATAGGCGCAGGGGGCATGGATTGGTACGAGCAGTACTTC
j_gene: TRBJ2-7
d_gene: TRBD1
abundance: NA
v_gene: TRBV6-6